The 11 T cell receptor beta chains below come from one sample, sequenced in a study of technical replicates of blood from several donors. This table comes from immunoSEQ multiplex PCR, and its TCRdb copy is limited to in-frame clones, with some not included. This table has 66,000 or so clones, approximately 90% appearing once. Sequenced: PBMCs. The receptors originated from a human donor in good health. Some clones in this sample may be carry-over from other donors' samples.

The rearrangement uses TRBV2 and TRBJ2-2, with 7 nucleotides matching TRBD1. Germline values: CDR1 SNHLY, CDR2 FYNNEI. The CDR3 consists of 15 residues. V gave up 6 bases and J gave up 3 bases; unmatched junction bases: 7. The CDR3 DNA is TGTGCCAGCAGAAAAGACGACAGGGACACCGGGGAGCTGTTTTTT. This codes for CASRKDDRDTGELFF.

The J gene is TRBJ1-2, the V gene TRBV5-1, with D maybe TRBD1 (5 bases). V was shortened by 0 bases and J by 5 bases, with 23 bases between the two germline ends. Germline V lookup: CDR1 SGHRS, CDR2 YFSETQ. This CDR3 is 18 amino acids long. CDR3 DNA sequence: TGCGCCAGCAGCTTGGCCCCAACAGGCTTCGATGATGGATATGGCTACACCTTC. This sequence encodes CASSLAPTGFDDGYGYTF.

V gene TRBV29-1 combines with J gene TRBJ1-5, with a possible D match to TRBD1 (5 bases). Germline V CDR1 and CDR2: SQVTM, ANQGSEA. Deletions cut 3 bases from V and 6 bases from J, with 12 bases between. The CDR3 is 13 amino acids. CDR3 residues: CSVEGQEGQPQHF. Here the CDR3 DNA reads TGCAGCGTTGAGGGGCAGGAGGGTCAGCCCCAGCATTTT.

DNA for the CDR3: TGTGCCAGCAGCGTCGGCGGGAGGGAATACAATGAGCAGTTCTTC. It is translated as CASSVGGREYNEQFF. The chain couples TRBV9 to TRBJ2-1, with 9 bases matching TRBD2. Germline trimming cut 2 bases from V and 4 bases from J; bases unmatched to any gene: 4. This CDR3 is built from 15 residues. The germline CDR1 and CDR2 sequences are SGDLS and YYNGEE.

The chain recombines TRBV19 with TRBJ2-3; TRBD2 might be the D (6 bases). With 3 bases removed from V and 3 bases from J, the gap between germline ends came to 13 bases. This CDR3 spans 15 amino acids. CDR1 and CDR2 (germline): LNHDA, SQIVND (reference sequence). The CDR3 DNA reads as TGTGCCAGTAGTATCTTCCTCGGGAGTACAGATACGCAGTATTTT. This encodes CASSIFLGSTDTQYF.

The chain has TRBV15 and TRBJ1-1; no clear D gene. The CDR3 is made up of 15 amino acids. Germline V gene lookup returns CDR1 LNHNV and CDR2 YYDKDF (reference sequence). V shed 1 base and J shed 7 bases, with 16 bases lying between them. The CDR3, as DNA: TGTGCCACCAGCAGAGTTCGGACGGGAATAAGTGAAGCTTTCTTT. Amino acid sequence: CATSRVRTGISEAFF.

This clone has only a few counts. The chain is built from TRBV7-9 and TRBJ1-6; D call uncertain. Germline V gene sequence: CDR1 SEHNR, CDR2 FQNEAQ (reference sequence). The V gene lost 5 bases and the J gene lost 13 bases, with 21 bases spanning the gap. This CDR3 is built from 15 residues. This chain's CDR3 is CASSPTTSPWSPLHF. DNA of the CDR3: TGTGCCAGCAGCCCGACGACATCCCCATGGTCGCCCCTCCACTTT.

The chain combines TRBV7-8 with TRBJ1-5; D not resolved. This CDR3 is built from 13 residues. V gave up 2 bases and J gave up 6 bases, with 8 bases separating them. The germline CDR1 and CDR2 sequences are SGHVS and FQNEAQ. Written as DNA, the CDR3 is TGTGCCAGCAGCTTATGGAGGGCTCAGCCCCAGCATTTT. Protein sequence: CASSLWRAQPQHF.

The rearrangement joins TRBV4-2 to TRBJ2-1, with 9 bases lining up with TRBD2. From germline, CDR1 is LGHNA and CDR2 YNFKEQ. The CDR3 runs to 13 residues. V was pared by 4 bases and J by 7 bases, with 2 bases of the junction left unmatched. The CDR3 sequence: CASSRSGGNEQFF. The CDR3 nucleotides are TGTGCCAGCAGCCGAAGCGGGGGGAATGAGCAGTTCTTC.

CDR3 nucleotides: TGTGCCAGCAGCTTAGCGGCCACCCCCTACGAGCAGTACTTC. This encodes CASSLAATPYEQYF. This chain joins TRBV7-9 and TRBJ2-7; no clear D gene. CDR3 length: 14 amino acids. Trimming took off 0 bases at V and 2 bases at J, with 8 bases between the two ends. CDR1 is SEHNR and CDR2 is FQNEAQ in the germline V gene (reference sequence).

This chain connects TRBV5-1 to TRBJ2-7; 9 nucleotides agree with TRBD1. The trim removed 4 bases at V and 4 bases at J, leaving 6 bases unmatched. The CDR3 loop spans 14 amino acids. Germline assignment: CDR1 SGHRS and CDR2 YFSETQ. The CDR3 nucleotides are TGCGCCAGCAGCAAGGGACAGGGCTTATACGAGCAGTACTTC. This sequence encodes CASSKGQGLYEQYF.